This TCR beta chain was identified in a study of OX40 agonist ivuxolimab in advanced cancers. Study-wide context: Ivuxolimab, which is an agonistic anti-OX40 (CD134) antibody, was administered to the patients. Among those treated, three patients had partial responses, one with hepatocellular carcinoma and two with cutaneous melanoma. Notes on the study in general: On average, a greater number of expanded clones characterised CD8+ T cells relative to CD4+.

Trimming took 3 bases from V and 7 from J, leaving 6 bases between them. The CDR3 length is 10 residues. Germline assignment: CDR1 DFQATT and CDR2 SNEGSKA (reference sequence). The data were produced by immunoSEQ multiplex PCR, yet TCRdb's version contains in-frame clones alone and is incomplete. The sample lists some 80,000 clones; roughly 86% were seen once. Details on this clone: Its antigen remains unidentified.

Here the sequenced sample was CD4+ or CD8+ T cells sorted from blood, taken in a trial of the OX40 agonist ivuxolimab. The chain joins TRBV20-1 to TRBJ1-1, with D unclear. This sequence originates from an adult with an advanced solid tumor such as melanoma, head and neck, liver or kidney cancer. Here the CDR3 DNA reads TGCAGTGCTAGTGACGGTGAAGCTTTCTTT. Translated, it gives CSASDGEAFF.